This T cell receptor (beta chain) is from a study of blood T cell repertoires in COVID-19. Background on the study: The cDNA or gDNA used as material had been derived from T cells, B-cell-depleted T cells, or PBMCs.

CDR1 is LGHDT and CDR2 is YNNKEL in the germline V gene (reference sequence). Trimming cost V 4 bases and J 15 bases, with 19 bases left between them. The CDR3 length is 13 residues. This table comes from immunoSEQ multiplex PCR, and its TCRdb copy is limited to in-frame clones, with some not included. This sample has some 120,000 clones; approximately 88% occur once, and the top ten carry 6% to 8.5%. What was sequenced was peripheral blood. This receptor was identified in a man in his forties or fifties with acute or convalescent COVID-19. J is TRBJ2-1 and V is TRBV3-1 (or the pseudogene TRBV3-2); perhaps TRBD1 as D (6 bases). This CDR3 is CASSPRPDSWVFF. In DNA form, the CDR3 reads TGTGCCAGCAGCCCCCGCCCGGACAGCTGGGTGTTCTTC.